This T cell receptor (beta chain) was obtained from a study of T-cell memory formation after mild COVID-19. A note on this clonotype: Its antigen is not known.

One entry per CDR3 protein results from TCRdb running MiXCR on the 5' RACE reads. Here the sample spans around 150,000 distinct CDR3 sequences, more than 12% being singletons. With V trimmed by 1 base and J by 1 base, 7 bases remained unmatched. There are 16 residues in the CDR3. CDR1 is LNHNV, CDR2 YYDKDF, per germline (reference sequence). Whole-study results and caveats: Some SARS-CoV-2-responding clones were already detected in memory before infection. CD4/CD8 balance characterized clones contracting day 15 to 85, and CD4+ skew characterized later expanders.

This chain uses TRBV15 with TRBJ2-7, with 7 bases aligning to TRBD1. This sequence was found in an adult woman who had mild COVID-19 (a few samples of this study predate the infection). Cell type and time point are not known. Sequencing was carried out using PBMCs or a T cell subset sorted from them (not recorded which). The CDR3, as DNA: TGTGCCACCAGCAGAGTAAAGGGGGCCCCTTCCTACGAGCAGTACTTC. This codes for CATSRVKGAPSYEQYF.